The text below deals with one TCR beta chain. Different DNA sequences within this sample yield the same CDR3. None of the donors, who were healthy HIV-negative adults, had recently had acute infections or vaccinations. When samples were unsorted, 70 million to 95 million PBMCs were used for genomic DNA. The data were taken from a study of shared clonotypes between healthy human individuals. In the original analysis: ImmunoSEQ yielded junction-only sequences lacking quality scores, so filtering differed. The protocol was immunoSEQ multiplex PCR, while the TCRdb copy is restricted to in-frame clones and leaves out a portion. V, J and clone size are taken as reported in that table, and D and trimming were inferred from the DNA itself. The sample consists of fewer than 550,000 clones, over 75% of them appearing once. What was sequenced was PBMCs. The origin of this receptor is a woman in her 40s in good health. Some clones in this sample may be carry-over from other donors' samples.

The CDR3 nucleotides are TGTGCCAGCAGCCTCCTGGGACAGGGATCGTACGAGCAGTACTTC. Amino acid sequence: CASSLLGQGSYEQYF. The chain joins TRBV27 to TRBJ2-7, with 9 bases matching TRBD1. The CDR3 runs 15 residues. V trimming: 6 bases; J trimming: 4 bases; junction bases outside the gene matches: 10. Germline V gene data show CDR1 as MNHEY and CDR2 as SMNVEV (reference sequence).